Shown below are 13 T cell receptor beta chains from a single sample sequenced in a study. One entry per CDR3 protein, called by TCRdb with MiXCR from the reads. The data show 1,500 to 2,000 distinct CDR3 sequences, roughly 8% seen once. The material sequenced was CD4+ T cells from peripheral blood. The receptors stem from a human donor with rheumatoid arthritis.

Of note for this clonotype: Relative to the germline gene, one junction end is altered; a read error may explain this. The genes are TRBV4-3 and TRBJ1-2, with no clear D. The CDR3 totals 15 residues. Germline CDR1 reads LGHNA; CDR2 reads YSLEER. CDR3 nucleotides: TGCGCCAGGAGCCAAGATCCCGGGAATAACTATGGTTACACCTTC. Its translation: CARSQDPGNNYGYTF.

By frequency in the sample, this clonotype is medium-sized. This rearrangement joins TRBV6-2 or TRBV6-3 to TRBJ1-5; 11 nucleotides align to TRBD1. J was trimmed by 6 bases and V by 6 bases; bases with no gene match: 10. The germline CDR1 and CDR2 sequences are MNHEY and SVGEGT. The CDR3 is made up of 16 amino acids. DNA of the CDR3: TGTGCCAGCAGACACCCCGGACAGGGGGCCGGTCAGCCCCAGCATTTT. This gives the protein CASRHPGQGAGQPQHF.

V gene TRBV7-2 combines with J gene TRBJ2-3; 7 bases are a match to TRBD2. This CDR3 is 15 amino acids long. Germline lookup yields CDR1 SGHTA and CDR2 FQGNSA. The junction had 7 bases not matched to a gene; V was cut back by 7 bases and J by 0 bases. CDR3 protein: CASNSWGGSTDTQYF. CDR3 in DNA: TGTGCCAGCAACTCCTGGGGGGGTAGCACAGATACGCAGTATTTT.

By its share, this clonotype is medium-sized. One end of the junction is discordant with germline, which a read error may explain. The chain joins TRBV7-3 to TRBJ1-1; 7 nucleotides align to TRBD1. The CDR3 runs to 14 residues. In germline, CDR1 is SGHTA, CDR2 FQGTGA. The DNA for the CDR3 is TGTGCCAGCAGTTTAATGACAGGGCCCACTGAAGCTTTCTTT. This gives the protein CASSLMTGPTEAFF.

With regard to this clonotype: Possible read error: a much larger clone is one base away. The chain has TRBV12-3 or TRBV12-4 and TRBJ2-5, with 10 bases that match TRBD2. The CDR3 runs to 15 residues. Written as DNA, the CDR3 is TGTGTCAGCAGTATACCGGGACTAGCGTCAGAGACCCAGTACTTC. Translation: CVSSIPGLASETQYF.

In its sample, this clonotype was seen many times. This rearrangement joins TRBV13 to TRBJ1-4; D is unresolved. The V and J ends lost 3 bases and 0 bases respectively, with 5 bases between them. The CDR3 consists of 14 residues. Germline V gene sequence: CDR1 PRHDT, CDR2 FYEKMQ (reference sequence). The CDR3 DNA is TGTGCCAGCAGCTTGCGGACAACTAATGAAAAACTGTTTTTT. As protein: CASSLRTTNEKLFF.

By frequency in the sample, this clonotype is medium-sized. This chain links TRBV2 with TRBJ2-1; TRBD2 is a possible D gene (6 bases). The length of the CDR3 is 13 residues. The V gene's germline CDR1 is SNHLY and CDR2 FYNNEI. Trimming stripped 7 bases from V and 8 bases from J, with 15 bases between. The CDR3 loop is CASNRDSQDEQFF. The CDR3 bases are TGTGCCAGCAACCGGGACTCTCAGGATGAGCAGTTCTTC.

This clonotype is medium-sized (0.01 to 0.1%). CDR3 loop: CASSLAASGFHEQYF. CDR3 in DNA: TGTGCCAGCAGCTTAGCGGCTAGCGGGTTCCACGAGCAGTACTTC. The chain has TRBV7-6 and TRBJ2-7, with TRBD2 matching 8 bases. Per germline, CDR1 SGHVS and CDR2 FNYEAQ. V lost 0 bases, J lost 5 bases, and 6 bases stayed unmatched. The CDR3 spans 15 residues.

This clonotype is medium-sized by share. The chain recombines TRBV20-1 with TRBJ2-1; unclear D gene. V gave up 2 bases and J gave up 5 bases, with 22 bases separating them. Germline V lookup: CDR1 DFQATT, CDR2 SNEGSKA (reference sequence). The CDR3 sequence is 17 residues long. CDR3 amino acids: CSARLSDGYRKNNEQFF. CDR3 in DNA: TGCAGTGCTAGACTATCGGACGGGTACCGCAAAAACAATGAGCAGTTCTTC.

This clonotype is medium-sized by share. CDR3 DNA sequence: TGCAGTGCCCAAGCGGGTACCGTGGGGACCCAGTACTTC. It specifies CSAQAGTVGTQYF. The chain recombines TRBV20-1 with TRBJ2-5; maybe TRBD2 (6 bases). Trimming cost V 6 bases and J 7 bases, with 18 bases left between them. This CDR3 has 13 residues. Per the germline V gene, CDR1 is DFQATT and CDR2 is SNEGSKA (reference sequence).

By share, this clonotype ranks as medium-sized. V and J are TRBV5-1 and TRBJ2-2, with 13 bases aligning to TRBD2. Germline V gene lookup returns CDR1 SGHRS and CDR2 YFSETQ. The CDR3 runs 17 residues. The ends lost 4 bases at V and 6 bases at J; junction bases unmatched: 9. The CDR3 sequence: CASSIWTSGSISGELFF. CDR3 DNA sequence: TGCGCCAGCAGCATCTGGACTAGCGGGAGTATCTCCGGGGAGCTGTTTTTT.

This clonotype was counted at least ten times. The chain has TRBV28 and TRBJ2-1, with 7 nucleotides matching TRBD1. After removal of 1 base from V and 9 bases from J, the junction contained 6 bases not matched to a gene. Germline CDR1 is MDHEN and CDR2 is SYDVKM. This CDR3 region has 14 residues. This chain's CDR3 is CASSLYPGGREQFF. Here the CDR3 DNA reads TGTGCCAGCAGTTTATATCCAGGGGGTCGTGAGCAGTTCTTC.

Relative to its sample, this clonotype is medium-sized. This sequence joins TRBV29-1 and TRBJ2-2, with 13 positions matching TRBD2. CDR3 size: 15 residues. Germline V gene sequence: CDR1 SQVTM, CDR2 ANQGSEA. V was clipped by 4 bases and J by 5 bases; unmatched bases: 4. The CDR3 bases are TGCAGCGTTGTTAGGACTAGCGGGAGAACCGGGGAGCTGTTTTTT. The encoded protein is CSVVRTSGRTGELFF.